This T cell receptor beta chain came from a study (TCRdb year 2016). Comments on this clonotype: Its antigen is not yet known. Per-nucleotide qualities are absent, and no much larger clonotype sits a single base away.

Library construction relied on RT-PCR. Instrument on record: Illumina MiSeq. TCRdb ran its own pipeline on the public reads, namely fastp trimming at Q25 and MiXCR clone calling, and kept in-frame beta chains. Rows with one shared CDR3 protein collapse into an entry with the most common genes and DNA. Within this sample are about 680,000 distinct CDR3 sequences, with approximately 15% of them counted one time only. The ten most abundant clones make up 3.6% of the sample. The sequence came from a female donor in good health, serving as a healthy control. Sequenced: memory CD4+ T cells from blood.

The DNA reads TGTGCCAGCAGCCTACTCACATACACAGATACGCAGTATTTT. It encodes CASSLLTYTDTQYF. Recombination joined TRBV7-9 with TRBJ2-3, with no D gene named confidently. According to the germline V gene (reference sequence), CDR1 reads SEHNR and CDR2 reads FQNEAQ. The trim is 5 bases for V and 2 bases for J, with a gap of 11 bases between the germline ends. From its cysteine to its phenylalanine, the CDR3 spans 14 amino acids. The read is trimmed to its CDR3 DNA, 42 bases read in frame from base 1.